This TCR beta chain was obtained from a study of regulatory T cells in long-lasting Graves disease. Findings and limits, study-wide: Persistent Graves' patients showed reduced TCR diversity versus newly diagnosed patients. Sharing of public clonotypes was greater in persistent patients (under 3,000) than in new patients (almost 1,000).

Combining iRepertoire HTBI primers with Arm-PCR of CDR3 regions, the authors built TCR beta libraries. TCRdb redid the calling of the multiplex PCR reads with MiXCR, one entry per CDR3 protein. The sample includes about 400,000 distinct CDR3 sequences, less than 25% seen only once; the top ten take roughly 20%. CDR3 size: 18 residues. Per the germline V gene, CDR1 is MNHNS and CDR2 is SASEGT. V was clipped by 9 bases and J by 0 bases; unmatched bases: 13. About this clonotype: No antigen is known for it. Possible read error: a much larger clone is one base away.

Time point here: persistent/refractory GD, antithyroid drugs over 5 years with positive TRAb. PBMC-extracted RNA yielded the TCR library. This sample comprised peripheral blood mononuclear cells (PBMCs), obtained when the disease was refractory, from a patient treated with antithyroid drugs. The clonotype originates from a female donor with Graves disease. The rearrangement uses TRBV6-1 and TRBJ2-6; 8 positions agree with TRBD1. As DNA, the CDR3 is TGTGCCAGTCTCCCTTCACAGGGGGATTTCTCTGGGGCCAACGTCCTGACTTTC. As protein: CASLPSQGDFSGANVLTF.